The 32 T cell receptor beta chains below all came from one sample that was sequenced in a study of sequential checkpoint blockade in melanoma (dated by TCRdb to between 2017 and 2020). The library was obtained by the immunoSEQ multiplex PCR assay. In TCRdb, the immuneACCESS table is reduced to in-frame sequences with V and J assigned. These tables do not hold every clone; where another copy was compared, an unresolved V gene accounts for under half, and the others remain unexplained. For this sample the table gives 7,500 to 8,500 clones, of which 23% were detected only once. The biggest ten clones account for around 6.4% of the sample. The treatment or condition label corresponds to: randomized to nivolumab then ipilimumab (arm A) or the reverse (arm B). The sequencing here drew on tumor tissue (inferred from file names), taken from a patient given nivolumab and ipilimumab in sequence. The source of these receptors is a human donor with melanoma.

This clone came up a few times. J is TRBJ2-7 and V is TRBV28; D not resolved. The germline V gene has CDR1 MDHEN and CDR2 SYDVKM. This CDR3 is 15 amino acids long. The ends were cut back, 1 base at V and 0 bases at J, with 10 bases in the middle. The CDR3 DNA reads as TGTGCCAGCAGTTTATCCGCTGGGATCTCCTACGAGCAGTACTTC. This gives the protein CASSLSAGISYEQYF.

This clone was seen only a few times. This chain links TRBV6-8 with TRBJ2-2; D is unresolved. Germline V lookup: CDR1 MNHGY, CDR2 SAAAGT. CDR3 size: 15 residues. The V end was cut by 0 bases, the J end by 1 base, with 6 bases between. The CDR3 region has the DNA TGTGCCAGCAGTTACTCGAACCGGAACACCGGGGAGCTGTTTTTT. This gives the protein CASSYSNRNTGELFF.

This clone was seen a handful of times. The V call is TRBV9, the J call TRBJ1-5; a weak D match, TRBD1 (5 bases). The CDR3 runs 14 residues. CDR1 is SGDLS and CDR2 is YYNGEE in the germline V gene. Deletions cut 0 bases from V and 6 bases from J, with 10 bases between. CDR3 protein: CASSVAGVGQPQHF. CDR3 nucleotide sequence: TGTGCCAGCAGCGTAGCGGGGGTAGGTCAGCCCCAGCATTTT.

This clone has a handful of counts. The V call is TRBV9, the J call TRBJ1-1; 8 nucleotides align to TRBD1. CDR3 size: 17 residues. The germline gives CDR1 SGDLS, CDR2 YYNGEE. V was clipped by 3 bases and J by 5 bases; unmatched bases: 15. The CDR3, as DNA: TGTGCCAGCAGCGATTCTAGGCTTACAGGGGGGAAGACTGAAGCTTTCTTT. As protein: CASSDSRLTGGKTEAFF.

This clone was counted at least ten times. J is TRBJ1-6 and V is TRBV2, with a possible D match to TRBD1 (6 bases). Trimming removed 6 bases from V and 7 bases from J, with 22 bases in between. This CDR3 comprises 17 residues. Germline CDR1 is SNHLY and CDR2 is FYNNEI. This CDR3 reads CASSVSGGAIDNSPLHF. The CDR3 nucleotides read TGTGCCAGCAGCGTCTCGGGGGGCGCCATAGACAATTCACCCCTCCACTTT.

This clone is termed medium-sized. The chain combines TRBV9 with TRBJ1-4; D possibly corresponds to TRBD1 (5 bases). V lost 0 bases and J lost 8, with 14 bases in between. The germline V gene encodes CDR1 SGDLS and CDR2 YYNGEE. CDR3 length equals 15 residues. The chain's CDR3 is CASSVDGHVTEKLFF. CDR3 nucleotides: TGTGCCAGCAGCGTAGATGGACACGTGACAGAAAAACTGTTTTTT.

The J gene is TRBJ2-7, the V gene TRBV11-3; 9 bases are shared with TRBD2. Germline CDR1 SGHNT, CDR2 YENEEA. There are 17 residues in the CDR3. J was trimmed by 2 bases and V by 0 bases; bases with no gene match: 8. The CDR3 is CASSLDQMGLAAYEQYF. DNA of the CDR3: TGTGCCAGCAGCTTAGATCAGATGGGACTAGCAGCCTACGAGCAGTACTTC.

This clone occurred a few times. The V gene is TRBV13, the J gene TRBJ2-7, with 13 nucleotides matching TRBD2. Germline V gene lookup returns CDR1 PRHDT and CDR2 FYEKMQ (reference sequence). The CDR3 contains 17 residues. V trimming: 0 bases; J trimming: 7 bases; junction bases outside the gene matches: 9. Here the CDR3 DNA reads TGTGCCAGCAGCTTAGGGGGACGGGGACTAGCGGGATGGGAGCAGTACTTC. This sequence encodes CASSLGGRGLAGWEQYF.

This rearrangement joins TRBV11-3 to TRBJ2-1; D possibly corresponds to TRBD1 (7 bases). Trimming took off 4 bases at V and 1 base at J, with 20 bases between the two ends. This CDR3 has 18 residues. Germline lookup yields CDR1 SGHNT and CDR2 YENEEA. The CDR3 is CASSSGQMLGGSYNEQFF. The CDR3 bases are TGTGCCAGCAGCTCGGGACAGATGTTGGGAGGTTCCTACAATGAGCAGTTCTTC.

This clone was seen many times. The rearrangement links TRBV11-3 to TRBJ1-2; no clear D gene. Per the germline V gene, CDR1 is SGHNT and CDR2 is YENEEA. The CDR3 sequence is 15 residues long. The V and J ends lost 2 bases and 4 bases respectively, with 14 bases between them. The CDR3 nucleotides are TGTGCCAGCAGCTTACTGATGGGCAGATCCTATGGCTACACCTTC. Amino acids: CASSLLMGRSYGYTF.

Concerning this clone: Other DNA sequences in the sample encode the same CDR3. V is TRBV5-1 and J is TRBJ1-5, with D possibly matching TRBD1 (5 bases). Trimming removed 0 bases at V and 5 bases at J, with 9 bases between. Germline V lookup: CDR1 SGHRS, CDR2 YFSETQ. This CDR3 comprises 14 residues. CDR3 sequence: CASSLGQGDQPQHF. The CDR3 DNA is TGCGCCAGCAGCTTGGGTCAGGGAGATCAGCCCCAGCATTTT.

The chain is built from TRBV6-8 and TRBJ2-7; tentatively, D is TRBD2 (5 bases). Trimming stripped 0 bases from V and 0 bases from J, with 12 bases between. CDR1 is MNHGY, CDR2 SAAAGT, per germline. This CDR3 region has 16 residues. Here the CDR3 reads CASSYSHPRDSYEQYF. In DNA form, the CDR3 reads TGTGCCAGCAGTTACTCCCACCCCCGGGACTCCTACGAGCAGTACTTC.

As DNA, the CDR3 is TGCGCCAGCAGTCAATCAGTGGGACTAGCGGCGAACACCGGGGAGCTGTTTTTT. Encoded protein: CASSQSVGLAANTGELFF. This sequence joins TRBV23-1 and TRBJ2-2, with 11 bases fitting TRBD2. TRBV23-1 belongs to the ORF category, with a function that is uncertain. The J segment lost 0 bases and the V segment lost 0 bases, leaving 3 bases of the junction unmatched. This CDR3 spans 18 amino acids.

This clone came up once. The chain combines TRBV18 with TRBJ2-3; D unclear. CDR1 is KGHSH, CDR2 LQKENI, per germline. Deletions cut 0 bases from V and 5 bases from J, with 6 bases between. This CDR3 region has 13 residues. The CDR3 here is CASSPPPRDTQYF. For the CDR3, the DNA is TGTGCCAGCTCACCACCCCCGAGAGATACGCAGTATTTT.

In DNA, the CDR3 is TGTGCCAACGAAACAGGGACCGATAGCAATCAGCCCCAGCATTTT. Amino acid sequence: CANETGTDSNQPQHF. This chain links TRBV25-1 with TRBJ1-5, with a possible D match to TRBD1 (6 bases). This CDR3 is built from 15 residues. V dropped 10 bases and J dropped 0 bases, with 16 bases sitting between them. Germline CDR1 is MGHDK and CDR2 is SYGVNS.

This clone was found many times. The chain combines TRBV4-1 with TRBJ2-7, with 7 nucleotides matching TRBD2. This CDR3 region has 13 residues. Germline lookup yields CDR1 MGHRA and CDR2 YSYEKL. V lost 0 bases to trimming and J lost 7 bases; unmatched junction nucleotides: 3. For the CDR3, the DNA is TGCGCCAGCAGCCAAGATCAGGGAGGGGAGCAGTACTTC. Its translation: CASSQDQGGEQYF.

By sample share, this clone is medium-sized. J is TRBJ1-2 and V is TRBV6-8, with 7 bases aligning to TRBD1. After removal of 6 bases from V and 9 bases from J, the junction contained 7 bases not matched to a gene. This CDR3 has 12 amino acids. The V gene's germline CDR1 is MNHGY and CDR2 SAAAGT. The CDR3 sequence is CASSTDRERYTF. Written as DNA, the CDR3 is TGTGCCAGCAGCACTGACAGGGAGCGCTACACCTTC.

The chain recombines TRBV18 with TRBJ1-1; TRBD1 is a possible D gene (6 bases). In germline, CDR1 is KGHSH, CDR2 LQKENI. The CDR3 sequence is 13 residues long. The V and J ends lost 5 bases and 5 bases respectively, with 12 bases between them. The chain's CDR3 is CASSEAGQTEAFF. The CDR3 coding sequence is TGTGCCAGCTCAGAGGCGGGACAAACTGAAGCTTTCTTT.

The table lists this clone with a few counts. V usage is TRBV18 and J usage is TRBJ1-1; 8 nucleotides align to TRBD1. The V segment lost 0 bases and the J segment 1 base; nucleotides outside the gene matches: 1. Germline V gene lookup returns CDR1 KGHSH and CDR2 LQKENI. This CDR3 has 15 amino acids. The CDR3 DNA reads as TGTGCCAGCTCACCACCGGGGACAGGGAACACTGAAGCTTTCTTT. Encoded protein: CASSPPGTGNTEAFF.

This clone was detected a few times. This chain uses TRBV6-8 with TRBJ2-4; D may be TRBD1 (5 bases). Germline V CDR1 and CDR2: MNHGY, SAAAGT. The CDR3 spans 15 residues. The ends were cut back, 6 bases at V and 0 bases at J, with 12 bases in the middle. The CDR3 nucleotides read TGTGCCAGCAGCCGTAGACAGCTAGCCAAAAACATTCAGTACTTC. Residues: CASSRRQLAKNIQYF.

The sample holds a few counts of this clone. The chain has TRBV11-3 and TRBJ2-1, with TRBD2 matching over 13 bases. With V trimmed by 5 bases and J by 4 bases, 5 bases remained unmatched. Germline V gives CDR1 SGHNT, CDR2 YENEEA. The CDR3 runs 16 residues. The CDR3 nucleotides read TGTGCCAGCAGCCCAGGGACTAGCGGGATGTACAATGAGCAGTTCTTC. This sequence encodes CASSPGTSGMYNEQFF. The full variable domain, its missing parts supplied by reference TRBV11-3 and TRBJ2-1, is EAGVVQSPRYKIIEKKQPVAFWCNPISGHNTLYWYLQNLGQGPELLIRYENEEAVDDSQLPKDRFSAERLKGVDSTLKIQPAELGDSAVYLCASSPGTSGMYNEQFFGPGTRLTVL.

This chain joins TRBV15 and TRBJ2-5; D not resolved. Per germline, CDR1 LNHNV and CDR2 YYDKDF (reference sequence). The CDR3 sequence is 14 residues long. Trimming stripped 8 bases from V and 2 bases from J, with 15 bases between. CDR3 protein: CATSRERLQETQYF. The CDR3 nucleotides are TGTGCCACCTCAAGAGAACGGTTACAAGAGACCCAGTACTTC.

J is TRBJ1-1 and V is TRBV4-1; D not certain. The CDR3 is 16 residues long. Germline V gene data show CDR1 as MGHRA and CDR2 as YSYEKL. Trimming left V 0 bases short and J 4 bases short, with 15 bases between. The CDR3 nucleotides read TGCGCCAGCAGCCAAGAAAGTGGAAGGTCAACCACTGAAGCTTTCTTT. Translation gives CASSQESGRSTTEAFF.

This clone was counted many times. The CDR3 is CASSFNRGKETQYF. CDR3 nucleotides: TGTGCCAGCAGCTTTAACAGGGGGAAAGAGACCCAGTACTTC. V is TRBV11-3 and J is TRBJ2-5, with TRBD1 matching over 8 bases. Trimming at V came to 3 bases and at J to 3 bases, leaving 3 bases not matched to a gene. CDR3 size: 14 residues. In germline, CDR1 is SGHNT, CDR2 YENEEA.

The CDR3 loop reads CASSLDGTSGTSSYNEQFF. CDR3 coding DNA: TGTGCCAGCAGCTTAGACGGGACTAGCGGGACCAGCTCCTACAATGAGCAGTTCTTC. This chain uses TRBV11-3 with TRBJ2-1; the match to TRBD2 covers 13 bases. Germline V gene data show CDR1 as SGHNT and CDR2 as YENEEA. After removal of 0 bases from V and 0 bases from J, the junction contained 5 bases not matched to a gene. The CDR3 runs to 19 residues.

The gene calls are TRBV4-1 and TRBJ2-7, with D perhaps matching TRBD1 or TRBD2 (6 bases each). CDR1 MGHRA and CDR2 YSYEKL come from the germline V gene. The CDR3 spans 21 residues. Trimming pared 0 bases from V and 0 bases from J, leaving 27 bases between. CDR3 in amino acids: CASSQDFKAQGTPPTSYEQYF. CDR3 DNA: TGCGCCAGCAGCCAAGATTTTAAGGCTCAGGGGACTCCTCCGACCTCCTACGAGCAGTACTTC.

By share, this clone ranks as medium-sized. The V call is TRBV11-3, the J call TRBJ1-3, with 7 nucleotides matching TRBD1. The V segment lost 5 bases and the J segment 4 bases; nucleotides outside the gene matches: 8. The CDR3 is 15 amino acids. Germline V gives CDR1 SGHNT, CDR2 YENEEA. CDR3 sequence: CASSPQTGSGNTIYF. The CDR3 nucleotides are TGTGCCAGCAGCCCACAGACAGGGTCGGGAAACACCATATATTTT.

CDR3 sequence reads: CASSPRPGSSVVGVNEQFF. CDR3 nucleotides: TGCGCCAGCAGCCCGAGGCCCGGGTCTTCAGTCGTGGGTGTCAATGAGCAGTTCTTC. This chain uses TRBV5-1 with TRBJ2-1; D gene uncertain. Trimming took 4 bases from V and 6 from J, leaving 29 bases between them. The V gene's germline CDR1 is SGHRS and CDR2 YFSETQ. The CDR3 has 19 amino acids.

By share, this clone counts as medium-sized. J is TRBJ1-2 and V is TRBV6-8; maybe TRBD1 (5 bases). The CDR3 runs 14 residues. V lost 5 bases and J 1 base, leaving 11 bases between the germline ends. CDR1 is MNHGY, CDR2 SAAAGT, per germline. The CDR3 region has the DNA TGTGCCAGCAGTGCGGGGGGAGATAACTATGGCTACACCTTC. It specifies CASSAGGDNYGYTF.

The chain recombines TRBV28 with TRBJ1-5, with D tentatively TRBD1 (6 bases). The CDR3 runs 13 residues. The germline gives CDR1 MDHEN, CDR2 SYDVKM. V lost 10 bases and J 7 bases, leaving 17 bases between the germline ends. The CDR3 bases are TGTGCCACCTCCCAGGGGCTGGGGCAGCCCCAGCATTTT. Translating gives CATSQGLGQPQHF.

This clone was counted between two and nine times. This rearrangement joins TRBV11-3 to TRBJ2-7, with a weak D call TRBD2 (7 bases). Germline V gene sequence: CDR1 SGHNT, CDR2 YENEEA. V was cut by 3 bases and J by 6 bases, with 15 bases left in between. The CDR3 loop spans 14 amino acids. DNA of the CDR3: TGTGCCAGCAGCTTGAATGGGGGGGCTGGCGAGCAGTACTTC. Translated: CASSLNGGAGEQYF.

CDR3 bases: TGTGCCAGTAGTATTGGGGGAGTTAATGAAAAACTGTTTTTT. The encoded protein is CASSIGGVNEKLFF. The rearrangement uses TRBV19 and TRBJ1-4; D may be TRBD1 (5 bases). V lost 3 bases, J lost 4 bases, and 9 bases lay in between. CDR3 size: 14 residues. In germline, CDR1 is LNHDA, CDR2 SQIVND (reference sequence).